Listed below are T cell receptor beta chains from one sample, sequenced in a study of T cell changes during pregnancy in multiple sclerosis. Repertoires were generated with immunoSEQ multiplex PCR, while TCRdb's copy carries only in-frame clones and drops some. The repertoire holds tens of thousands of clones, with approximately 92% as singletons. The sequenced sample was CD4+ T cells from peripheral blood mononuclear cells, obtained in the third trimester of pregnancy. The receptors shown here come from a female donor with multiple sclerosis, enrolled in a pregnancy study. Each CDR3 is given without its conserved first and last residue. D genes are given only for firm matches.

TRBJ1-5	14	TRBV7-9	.	ASSSTQQGARQPQH
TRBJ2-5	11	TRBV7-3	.	ASSLTRMETQY
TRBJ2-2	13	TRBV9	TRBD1	ASSAGQGVTGELF
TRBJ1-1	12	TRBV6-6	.	ASSYPQMNTEAF
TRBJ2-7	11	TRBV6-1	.	ASSETGPYEQY
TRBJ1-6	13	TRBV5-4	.	ASSLAVSDNSPLH
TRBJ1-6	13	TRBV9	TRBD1	ASSGGTGSGSPLH
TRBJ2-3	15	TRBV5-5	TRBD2	ASSLDRTSRATDTQY
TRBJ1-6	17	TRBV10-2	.	ASGSTARRGNAYNSPLH
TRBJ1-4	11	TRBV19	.	ASSMTGNEKLF
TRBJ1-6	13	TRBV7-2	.	ASIQGTPGDSPLH
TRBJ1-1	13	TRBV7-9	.	ASSLAGIRNTEAF
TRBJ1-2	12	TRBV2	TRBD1	ASSLQGVNYGYT
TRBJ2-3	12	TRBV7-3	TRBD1	ASSPGGLADTQY
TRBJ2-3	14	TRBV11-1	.	ASSFTRGASTDTQY
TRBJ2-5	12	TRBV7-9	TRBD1	ASSRQGARETQY
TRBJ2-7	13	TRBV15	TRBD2	ATSRGGDRSYEQY
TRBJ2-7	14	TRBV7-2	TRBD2	ASSHSGLAGAYEQY
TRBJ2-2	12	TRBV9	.	ASSEYGGVGELF
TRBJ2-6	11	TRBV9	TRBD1	ASSADRRRVLT
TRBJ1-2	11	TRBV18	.	ASSPGENYGYT
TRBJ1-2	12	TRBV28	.	ASSPGGEFYGYT
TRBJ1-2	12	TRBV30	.	AWTGQPTNYGYT
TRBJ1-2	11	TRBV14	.	ASSRGTRDGYT
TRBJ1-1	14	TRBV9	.	ASSVGPGSSGTEAF
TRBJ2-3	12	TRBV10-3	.	AISGRGDTDTQY
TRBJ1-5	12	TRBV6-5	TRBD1	ASSRQGSSQPQH
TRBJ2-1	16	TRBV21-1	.	ASSKVARGGPRDNEQF
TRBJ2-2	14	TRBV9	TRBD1	ASSRRDRGNTGELF
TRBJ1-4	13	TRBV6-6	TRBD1	ASRPGQAGGEKLF
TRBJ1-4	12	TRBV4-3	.	ASSQAGKNEKLF
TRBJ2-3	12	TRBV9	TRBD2	ASSVPTSGGTQY
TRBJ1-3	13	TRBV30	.	AWSGGRVTGDTIY
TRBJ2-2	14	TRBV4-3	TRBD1	ASSPGPGGLGRELF
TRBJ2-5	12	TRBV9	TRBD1	ASSPGQGRETQY
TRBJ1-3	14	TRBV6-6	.	ASSYSDGSSGNTIY
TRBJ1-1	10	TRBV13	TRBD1	ASSVDRAEAF
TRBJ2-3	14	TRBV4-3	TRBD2	ASSPTAGGPMVTQY
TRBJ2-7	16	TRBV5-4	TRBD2	ASSLLGLAGGKQYEQY
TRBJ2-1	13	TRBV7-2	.	ASTLGLGAYNEQF
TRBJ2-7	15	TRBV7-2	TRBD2	ASSLGRTSGGSYEQY
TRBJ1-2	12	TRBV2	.	ASSSFSGIDGYT
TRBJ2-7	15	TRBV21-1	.	ASSEGFTGPPPNEQY
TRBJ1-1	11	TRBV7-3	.	ASSLGQNTEAF
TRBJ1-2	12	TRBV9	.	ASSATWEGSGYT
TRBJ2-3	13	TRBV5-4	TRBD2	ASSRGGAGTDTQY
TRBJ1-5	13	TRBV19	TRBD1	ASSTGQGFSQPQH
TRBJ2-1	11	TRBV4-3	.	ASSQEGAGEQF
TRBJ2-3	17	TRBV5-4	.	ASSPGASGVYFRTDTQY
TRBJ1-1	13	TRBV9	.	ASSGRGGRDTEAF
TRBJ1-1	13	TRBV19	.	ASSPGMGMNTEAF
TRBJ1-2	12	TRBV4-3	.	ASSQVGGNYGYT
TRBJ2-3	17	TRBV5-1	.	ASSLPNLTSSESTDTQY
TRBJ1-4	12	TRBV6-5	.	ASSRRGGGEKLF